One and the same sample provided the 3 T cell receptor beta chains below, sequenced in a study of T cell responses to AZD1222 COVID-19 vaccine (dated by TCRdb to the early 2020s). Libraries were built with the immunoSEQ multiplex PCR assay. In TCRdb, the immuneACCESS table is reduced to in-frame sequences with V and J assigned. These tables do not hold every clone; where another copy was compared, an unresolved V gene accounts for under half, and the others remain unexplained. In all, the sample holds roughly 100,000 clones, and roughly 91% of those were seen once. Around 4% of the sample comes from the top ten. The time point label, as the study defines it: baseline before first vaccination. Sequencing used peripheral blood, obtained on day 0 of AZD1222 vaccination. All receptors come from an adult in good health.

The chain joins TRBV28 to TRBJ1-5, with D maybe TRBD1 (6 bases). Germline V gene sequence: CDR1 MDHEN, CDR2 SYDVKM. Trimming pared 3 bases from V and 5 bases from J, leaving 8 bases between. The CDR3 is made up of 13 amino acids. CDR3 sequence reads: CASSFRGYQPQHF. DNA for the CDR3: TGTGCCAGCAGTTTCAGGGGCTATCAGCCCCAGCATTTT.

This clone showed up just a few times. The chain links TRBV11-2 to TRBJ1-3; tentatively, D is TRBD1 (5 bases). The germline CDR1 and CDR2 sequences are SGHAT and FQNNGV. The CDR3 extends over 13 amino acids. V lost 3 bases and J lost 4, with 7 bases in between. The CDR3 nucleotides read TGTGCCAGCAGCTTTCCAGGGGGAAACACCATATATTTT. Its translation is CASSFPGGNTIYF.

The rearrangement links TRBV5-4 to TRBJ2-3; 8 nucleotides line up with TRBD1. After removal of 4 bases from V and 2 bases from J, the junction contained 6 bases not matched to a gene. The CDR3 is 15 amino acids. Germline V lookup: CDR1 SGHNT, CDR2 YYREEE (reference sequence). The CDR3 nucleotides read TGTGCCAGCAGCCCGCGACAGGGGTCCACAGATACGCAGTATTTT. It specifies CASSPRQGSTDTQYF.